The entry that follows covers one TCR beta chain sequence. The sample holds a few counts of this clone. Its antigen is unknown. Base qualities are missing; no much larger clone stands one base away. The source of the sample is a study of tumor-infiltrating lymphocytes in localized non-small cell lung cancer (dated by TCRdb to about 2021). About the study as a whole: Several histologies were represented in the cohort, which also included both smokers and never-smokers as well as patients whose samples were collected after neoadjuvant chemotherapy. Each patient provided resected tumor tissue plus uninvolved lung tissue from the same patient, with the uninvolved lung tissue described as non-adjacent to the tumor. The same patients underwent several integrated assays, with TCR sequencing performed together with flow cytometry, multiplex immunofluorescence, RNA-seq, exome sequencing and proteomics. In total, the ICON cohort was made up of over a hundred surgical patients who had localized non-small cell lung cancer and whose tumors were resected. A total of approximately 55 patients were part of the paired comparison of immunoSEQ T-cell fraction between tumor and uninvolved lung.

The immunoSEQ assay used for TCR sequencing gave the T-cell fraction in both tumor and uninvolved lung tissue. As for the original processing: For survival analysis, patients were split into high (upper tertile) and low (lower two tertiles) T-cell fraction groups and compared by log-rank test. A signed-rank test was used to test paired tumor versus uninvolved lung differences in T-cell fraction. TCRdb took over this immuneACCESS table, retaining in-frame rearrangements with V and J assigned. Such tables are incomplete; in checked studies, under half of the missing clones stem from an unresolved V gene, and the remainder is unexplained. V, J and clone size are those of that table, while D and trimming were read from the DNA. Present in this sample are approximately 13,000 clones, around 68% of which were seen just once. Roughly 9% of the sample goes to the ten largest clones. Patient enrollment in ICON started in the first half of 2016, and the final patient was enrolled in the second half of 2018. In a subcohort of 76 patients, fresh tumor and matched uninvolved tissue were collected for in-depth immune analyses, with TCR sequencing among those analyses. No cell sorting was done, and TCR sequencing was instead run on DNA isolated from bulk tissue.

Taken from the germline V gene, the CDR1 and CDR2 loops are SGDLS and YYNGEE. The CDR3 measures 15 amino acids from cysteine to phenylalanine. Of the read, only the CDR3 DNA is kept; its 45 bases are in frame from base 1. Trimming removed 4 bases from V and 5 bases from J; the gene matches leave 5 bases unexplained. The research as a whole found: No difference in TCR-derived T-cell fraction was observed between the flow cytometry-defined immunotypes IM1 (good prognosis) and IM2 (poor prognosis). Because different assays used different pieces of the same tissue, technical variation could not be distinguished from intratumor heterogeneity. Tumor T-cell fraction from TCR sequencing was not associated with recurrence-free survival (p = 0.61). In line with immunofluorescence CD3 counts, TCRbeta sequencing supported higher T cell infiltration in tumors compared with uninvolved lung tissue. Because assay coverage varied across patients depending on available tissue quantity, TCR sequencing was performed for only a subset of the cohort.

This TCR came from a human donor with non-small cell lung cancer. Sequenced input: lung tumor tissue. The chain is encoded by TRBV9 joined to TRBJ2-2; 10 bases in the middle match TRBD1. The CDR3 is CASSLRDRGTGELFF. In nucleotide form, the sequence is TGTGCCAGCAGCCTCAGGGACAGGGGAACCGGGGAGCTGTTTTTT.